This passage covers 30 T cell receptor beta chains from one sample sequenced in a study of shared clonotypes between healthy human individuals. This table comes from immunoSEQ multiplex PCR, and its TCRdb copy is limited to in-frame clones, with some not included. This table holds around 2,000,000 clones, around 96% found once. Only CD45RO-negative cells positively selected for CCR7 counted as naive CD8 cells, so terminally differentiated effector memory CD45RA+ cells were excluded. Input material: naive CD8+ T cells sorted from blood. These receptors were taken from a man younger than 35 in good health.

This chain connects TRBV27 to TRBJ2-1; the match to TRBD2 covers 11 bases. V was clipped by 5 bases and J by 10 bases; unmatched bases: 4. Germline lookup yields CDR1 MNHEY and CDR2 SMNVEV (reference sequence). There are 13 residues in the CDR3. The CDR3 DNA reads as TGTGCCAGCAGTGTGGGACTAGCGGCCGAGCAGTTCTTC. This sequence encodes CASSVGLAAEQFF.

The chain recombines TRBV9 with TRBJ1-1; D gene unclear. Germline CDR1 and CDR2: SGDLS and YYNGEE. The CDR3 runs 15 residues. V was cut by 0 bases and J by 1 base, with 10 bases left in between. The DNA for the CDR3 is TGTGCCAGCAGCGTAGCGGCCCCAGGGAACACTGAAGCTTTCTTT. Residues: CASSVAAPGNTEAFF. Combining the CDR3 with reference TRBV9 and TRBJ1-1 gives the whole variable domain DSGVTQTPKHLITATGQRVTLRCSPRSGDLSVYWYQQSLDQGLQFLIQYYNGEERAKGNILERFSAQQFPDLHSELNLSSLELGDSALYFCASSVAAPGNTEAFFGQGTRLTVV.

To note about this clone: The sample has other DNA sequences that encode this CDR3 too. The J gene is TRBJ1-1, the V gene TRBV5-1; unclear D gene. Germline loops: CDR1 SGHRS, CDR2 YFSETQ. V lost 1 base, J lost 5 bases, and 9 bases lay in between. The CDR3 totals 13 residues. This chain's CDR3 is CASSLSGRTEAFF. The CDR3 DNA follows: TGCGCCAGCAGCTTGTCGGGGAGGACTGAAGCTTTCTTT.

V gene TRBV9 combines with J gene TRBJ2-1; 12 bases are a match to TRBD2. After removal of 4 bases from V and 9 bases from J, the junction contained 5 bases not matched to a gene. Germline CDR1 reads SGDLS; CDR2 reads YYNGEE. This CDR3 is 14 amino acids long. CDR3 residues: CASSLLAGGGEQFF. The CDR3 DNA is TGTGCCAGCAGCTTGCTAGCGGGAGGGGGTGAGCAGTTCTTC.

This clone appeared a single time. The V call is TRBV28, the J call TRBJ1-2, with a weak D call TRBD1 (5 bases). This CDR3 has 18 residues. V lost 4 bases and J lost 2, with 23 bases in between. Germline assignment: CDR1 MDHEN and CDR2 SYDVKM. CDR3 nucleotide sequence: TGTGCCAGCAGTTCCCAGTTCGACAGCGAAGGAGGGAACTATGGCTACACCTTC. Translating it yields CASSSQFDSEGGNYGYTF.

The V and J genes are TRBV6-5 and TRBJ1-2; a weak D match, TRBD1 (5 bases). CDR3 length: 16 amino acids. V dropped 0 bases and J dropped 5 bases, with 16 bases sitting between them. Germline V gene sequence: CDR1 MNHEY, CDR2 SVGAGI. The CDR3: CASSYSFGGSWYGYTF. The CDR3 DNA is TGTGCCAGCAGTTACTCTTTTGGGGGTTCGTGGTATGGCTACACCTTC.

The CDR3 is CAWSVGSGGAEDTQYF. The CDR3 DNA is TGTGCCTGGAGTGTGGGATCGGGAGGGGCAGAGGATACGCAGTATTTT. This sequence joins TRBV30 and TRBJ2-3, with 8 positions matching TRBD2. With 0 bases clipped from V and 6 bases from J, the junction kept 11 bases outside the gene matches. Germline V CDR1 and CDR2: GTSNPN, SVGIG (reference sequence). This CDR3 region has 16 residues. Combining the CDR3 with reference TRBV30 and TRBJ2-3 gives the whole variable domain SQTIHQWPATLVQPVGSPLSLECTVEGTSNPNLYWYRQAAGRGLQLLFYSVGIGQISSEVPQNLSASRPQDRQFILSSKKLLLSDSGFYLCAWSVGSGGAEDTQYFGPGTRLTVL.

This chain joins TRBV6-5 and TRBJ1-2; possibly TRBD1 for D (5 bases). Germline V gene lookup returns CDR1 MNHEY and CDR2 SVGAGI. The CDR3 has 13 residues. V lost 6 bases and J lost 3, with 11 bases in between. The CDR3 spells CASSQGLHYGYTF. The CDR3 DNA sequence: TGTGCCAGCAGCCAGGGACTCCACTATGGCTACACCTTC.

The chain uses TRBV7-2 and TRBJ1-1; D is possibly TRBD1 (5 bases). The CDR3 has 17 amino acids. Germline V gene lookup returns CDR1 SGHTA and CDR2 FQGNSA. The germline V and J ends were trimmed by 0 bases and 3 bases, with 17 bases remaining between them. Here the CDR3 DNA reads TGTGCCAGCAGCTTAGCGGCCAGGGAGTTTTTGGACACTGAAGCTTTCTTT. It translates to CASSLAAREFLDTEAFF. Drawing the rest from reference TRBV7-2 and TRBJ1-1, the complete variable domain is GAGVSQSPSNKVTEKGKDVELRCDPISGHTALYWYRQSLGQGLEFLIYFQGNSAPDKSGLPSDRFSAERTGGSVSTLTIQRTQQEDSAVYLCASSLAAREFLDTEAFFGQGTRLTVV.

The chain employs TRBV11-3 and TRBJ2-3, with a possible D match to TRBD1 (6 bases). Germline V CDR1 and CDR2: SGHNT, YENEEA. There are 13 residues in the CDR3. With 5 bases removed from V and 5 bases from J, the gap between germline ends came to 11 bases. The CDR3: CASSGTGKDTQYF. CDR3 sequence (DNA): TGTGCCAGCAGCGGTACAGGGAAAGATACGCAGTATTTT.

DNA for the CDR3: TGCGCCAGCAGCCAAGAGACAGGGGTCATAACTGAAGCTTTCTTT. The encoded protein is CASSQETGVITEAFF. The rearrangement links TRBV4-3 to TRBJ1-1; 8 positions agree with TRBD1. The CDR3 has 15 residues. Germline CDR1 and CDR2: LGHNA and YSLEER. Germline trimming cut 0 bases from V and 5 bases from J; bases unmatched to any gene: 5.

This chain connects TRBV5-8 to TRBJ1-4; possibly TRBD1 for D (5 bases). This CDR3 region has 14 residues. CDR1 and CDR2 (germline): SGHTS, YDEGEE. V gave up 2 bases and J gave up 6 bases, with 11 bases separating them. CDR3 residues: CASSLPRGYEKLFF. CDR3 nucleotide sequence: TGTGCCAGCAGCTTACCAAGGGGCTATGAAAAACTGTTTTTT.

The rearrangement links TRBV27 to TRBJ2-7; D ambiguous. The CDR3 contains 14 residues. Germline lookup yields CDR1 MNHEY and CDR2 SMNVEV (reference sequence). V gave up 1 base and J gave up 4 bases, with 11 bases separating them. CDR3 sequence (DNA): TGTGCCAGCAGTTTATTCTCTAGGGATTACGAGCAGTACTTC. As protein: CASSLFSRDYEQYF.

In nucleotides, the CDR3 is TGTGCCAGCAGCCAAGGGTCCAGGGTTAATGAGCAGTTCTTC. Translated: CASSQGSRVNEQFF. The chain links TRBV14 to TRBJ2-1; maybe TRBD1 (5 bases). Germline lookup yields CDR1 SGHDN and CDR2 FVKESK. This CDR3 contains 14 residues. V was pared by 1 base and J by 7 bases, with 11 bases between.

This clone was picked up one time. In DNA, the CDR3 is TGTGCCAGCAGTGAAGAGGGTGGCGGGGACAATGAGCAGTTCTTC. It translates to CASSEEGGGDNEQFF. The rearrangement joins TRBV2 to TRBJ2-1; maybe TRBD2 (6 bases). The CDR3 is 15 residues long. Germline CDR1 reads SNHLY; CDR2 reads FYNNEI. The V end was cut by 1 base, the J end by 5 bases, with 12 bases between.

This chain uses TRBV7-9 with TRBJ1-1; D gene unclear. The CDR3 spans 15 residues. Per the germline V gene, CDR1 is SEHNR and CDR2 is FQNEAQ (reference sequence). Trimming cost V 0 bases and J 4 bases, with 12 bases left between them. CDR3 in DNA: TGTGCCAGCAGCTTAGCGGGTTGGGCGGCCACTGAAGCTTTCTTT. Amino acids: CASSLAGWAATEAFF. Complete variable domain (other parts from reference TRBV7-9 and TRBJ1-1): DTGVSQNPRHKITKRGQNVTFRCDPISEHNRLYWYRQTLGQGPEFLTYFQNEAQLEKSRLLSDRFSAERPKGSFSTLEIQRTEQGDSAMYLCASSLAGWAATEAFFGQGTRLTVV.

This clone was found once. The genes are TRBV4-2 and TRBJ2-7; 11 bases match TRBD2. Germline loops: CDR1 LGHNA, CDR2 YNFKEQ. V lost 2 bases and J lost 4; bases outside the gene matches: 4. The CDR3 runs to 15 residues. CDR3 DNA: TGTGCCAGCAGCCAAATACTAGCGGGGGAATACGAGCAGTACTTC. This gives the protein CASSQILAGEYEQYF.

DNA of the CDR3: TGTGCCAGCAGCCAAGGCCGGGACCGTAGTATCGAGCAGTACTTC. Translation gives CASSQGRDRSIEQYF. The V call is TRBV14, the J call TRBJ2-7; D may match TRBD1 or TRBD2 (5 bases each). The CDR3 has 15 amino acids. Germline V CDR1 and CDR2: SGHDN, FVKESK. Between the trimmed V and J ends, which lost 1 base and 6 bases, there was a span of 16 bases.

The chain couples TRBV5-1 to TRBJ2-5; D gene uncertain. CDR3 size: 14 residues. Germline CDR1 SGHRS, CDR2 YFSETQ. V lost 7 bases, J lost 2 bases, and 15 bases lay in between. CDR3 loop: CASAPPVYQETQYF. The CDR3 DNA reads as TGCGCCAGCGCGCCTCCGGTCTATCAAGAGACCCAGTACTTC.

V usage is TRBV6-5 and J usage is TRBJ1-2, with TRBD1 matching over 7 bases. Germline CDR1 and CDR2: MNHEY and SVGAGI. V dropped 2 bases and J dropped 4; count of bases not matched to a gene: 4. The CDR3 runs 14 residues. The CDR3 loop reads CASSYLGQLYGYTF. The DNA for the CDR3 is TGTGCCAGCAGTTACCTGGGACAGCTCTATGGCTACACCTTC.

The rearrangement uses TRBV7-9 and TRBJ1-1; D gene uncertain. This CDR3 spans 15 amino acids. Trimming removed 4 bases at V and 10 bases at J, with 22 bases between. In germline, CDR1 is SEHNR, CDR2 FQNEAQ (reference sequence). The CDR3 is CASSSSRKHGYAAFF. As DNA, the CDR3 is TGTGCCAGCAGCTCCAGTCGCAAACATGGTTATGCAGCTTTCTTT.

This chain joins TRBV11-2 and TRBJ2-3; tentatively, D is TRBD1 (5 bases). V was cut by 3 bases and J by 5 bases, with 9 bases left in between. Germline V gene sequence: CDR1 SGHAT, CDR2 FQNNGV. The CDR3 spans 13 residues. DNA for the CDR3: TGTGCCAGCAGCTTTAGGGGCGGAGATACGCAGTATTTT. This encodes CASSFRGGDTQYF.

The CDR3 DNA is TGCAGCGTACGGACAGAATTTTCCTCTACGCACACTGAAGCTTTCTTT. It codes for CSVRTEFSSTHTEAFF. The chain uses TRBV29-1 and TRBJ1-1; TRBD1 is a possible D gene (6 bases). Trimming took off 6 bases at V and 3 bases at J, with 23 bases between the two ends. The CDR3 is 16 residues long. CDR1 and CDR2 from the germline V gene are SQVTM and ANQGSEA.

This clone was detected once. The genes are TRBV10-2 and TRBJ2-5; the D is unclear. CDR3 length: 14 amino acids. Germline lookup yields CDR1 WSHSY and CDR2 SAAADI. Trimming removed 0 bases at V and 5 bases at J, with 10 bases between. Written as DNA, the CDR3 is TGCGCCAGCAGTGAGTCAGGTTCCTGGGAGACCCAGTACTTC. This encodes CASSESGSWETQYF.

The V gene is TRBV15, the J gene TRBJ1-4; D remains unclear. CDR3 length: 14 residues. V lost 3 bases and J 0 bases, leaving 5 bases between the germline ends. In germline, CDR1 is LNHNV, CDR2 YYDKDF (reference sequence). DNA of the CDR3: TGTGCCACCAGCAGCGAAACAACTAATGAAAAACTGTTTTTT. It encodes CATSSETTNEKLFF.

V usage is TRBV28 and J usage is TRBJ1-1; D may be TRBD1 (5 bases). Trimming pared 6 bases from V and 6 bases from J, leaving 17 bases between. The CDR3 totals 14 residues. Germline CDR1 reads MDHEN; CDR2 reads SYDVKM. The CDR3, as DNA: TGTGCCAGCAGAAATACGGGGGGGGACGCTGAAGCTTTCTTT. As protein: CASRNTGGDAEAFF.

The V and J genes are TRBV7-2 and TRBJ2-5; D is unclear. The germline CDR1 and CDR2 sequences are SGHTA and FQGNSA. V was clipped by 7 bases and J by 5 bases, with 29 bases between them. This CDR3 has 18 residues. The CDR3 is CASTSTDSSFLDRETQYF. The CDR3 nucleotides read TGTGCCAGCACCAGTACCGATTCATCTTTTTTGGATCGGGAGACCCAGTACTTC. The whole variable domain, filled in from reference TRBV7-2 and TRBJ2-5, reads GAGVSQSPSNKVTEKGKDVELRCDPISGHTALYWYRQSLGQGLEFLIYFQGNSAPDKSGLPSDRFSAERTGGSVSTLTIQRTQQEDSAVYLCASTSTDSSFLDRETQYFGPGTRLLVL.

Written as DNA, the CDR3 is TGTGCCAGCAGCGTAGAAGGTGACCCCGGCAATGAGCAGTTCTTC. It yields the protein CASSVEGDPGNEQFF. This sequence joins TRBV9 and TRBJ2-1; D is unclear. V was cut by 0 bases and J by 6 bases, with 13 bases left in between. Per germline, CDR1 SGDLS and CDR2 YYNGEE. The CDR3 consists of 15 residues. Full variable domain (rest looked up from reference TRBV9 and TRBJ2-1): DSGVTQTPKHLITATGQRVTLRCSPRSGDLSVYWYQQSLDQGLQFLIQYYNGEERAKGNILERFSAQQFPDLHSELNLSSLELGDSALYFCASSVEGDPGNEQFFGPGTRLTVL.

The chain links TRBV28 to TRBJ1-5, with 7 bases lining up with TRBD1. Germline loops: CDR1 MDHEN, CDR2 SYDVKM. The CDR3 is made up of 15 amino acids. V lost 5 bases, J lost 0 bases, and 4 bases stayed unmatched. As DNA, the CDR3 is TGTGCCAGCAGTCATCGACAGGGTAGCAATCAGCCCCAGCATTTT. This gives the protein CASSHRQGSNQPQHF.

The V gene is TRBV4-1, the J gene TRBJ2-7; D gene uncertain. The CDR3 is 17 residues long. Germline values: CDR1 MGHRA, CDR2 YSYEKL. V lost 3 bases and J 2 bases, leaving 20 bases between the germline ends. CDR3 in amino acids: CASSHKTSRQQTYEQYF. CDR3 in DNA: TGCGCCAGCAGCCACAAAACCTCCCGTCAGCAGACCTACGAGCAGTACTTC.